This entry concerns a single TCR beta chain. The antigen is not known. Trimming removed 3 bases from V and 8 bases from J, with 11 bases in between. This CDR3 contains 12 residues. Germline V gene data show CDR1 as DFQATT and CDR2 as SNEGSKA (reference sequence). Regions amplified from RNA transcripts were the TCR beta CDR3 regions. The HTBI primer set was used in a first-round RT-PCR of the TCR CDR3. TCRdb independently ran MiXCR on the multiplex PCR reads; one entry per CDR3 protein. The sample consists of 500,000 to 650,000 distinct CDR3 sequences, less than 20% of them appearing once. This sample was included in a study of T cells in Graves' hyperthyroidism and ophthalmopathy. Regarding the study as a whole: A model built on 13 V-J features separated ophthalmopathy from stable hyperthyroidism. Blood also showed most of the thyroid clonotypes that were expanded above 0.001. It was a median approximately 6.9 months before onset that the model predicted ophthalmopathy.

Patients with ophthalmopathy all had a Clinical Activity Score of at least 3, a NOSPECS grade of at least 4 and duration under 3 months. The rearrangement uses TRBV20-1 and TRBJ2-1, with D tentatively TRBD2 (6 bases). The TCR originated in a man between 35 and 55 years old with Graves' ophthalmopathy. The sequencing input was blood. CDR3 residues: CSASGRGHEQFF. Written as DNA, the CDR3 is TGCAGTGCTAGCGGGAGAGGGCATGAGCAGTTCTTC.